These T cell receptor beta chains were read from a single sample in a study of blood T cell repertoires in COVID-19. Produced via immunoSEQ multiplex PCR; TCRdb's table is partial and in-frame only. The table has fewer than 75,000 clones, approximately 89% seen once. The sequenced sample was peripheral blood. These receptors were collected from a man aged 55-75 years with active or convalescent COVID-19. Each CDR3 is given with its conserved first and last residue. D genes are given only for firm matches. The listing skips clone size in some rows; elsewhere it reads once, few, many or a size class.

clone size	D gene	J gene	V gene	CDR3 length	CDR3 DNA	CDR3 protein
NA	NA	TRBJ1-6	TRBV19	20	TGTGCCAGTAGTCTTGGCGGAGAGGGTTCGCTTGTCACCTATAATTCACCCCTCCACTTT	CASSLGGEGSLVTYNSPLHF
NA	NA	TRBJ1-2	TRBV5-6	14	TGTGCCAGCAGTCAACGGACGTTTGGGGCTGGCTACACCTTC	CASSQRTFGAGYTF
NA	TRBD1	TRBJ1-2	TRBV7-9	14	TGTGCCAGCAGCTTAGTCGGACAGGGGGAAGGCTACACCTTC	CASSLVGQGEGYTF
NA	NA	TRBJ1-6	TRBV19	14	TGTGCCAGTTCGGAGAGCTCCTATAATTCACCCCTCCACTTT	CASSESSYNSPLHF
NA	NA	TRBJ2-1	TRBV7-2	15	TGTGCCAGCAGCCTCCGACAGCCCGCCTACAATGAGCAGTTCTTC	CASSLRQPAYNEQFF
NA	TRBD2	TRBJ2-1	TRBV19	15	TGTGCCAGTAGTACGACTAGCGGGATCGACAATGAGCAGTTCTTC	CASSTTSGIDNEQFF
NA	NA	TRBJ2-3	TRBV7-7	16	TGTGCCAGCACCCCTAAGCCAGGGCAACCCCCTGACTCGCAGTATTTT	CASTPKPGQPPDSQYF
NA	TRBD2	TRBJ2-3	TRBV6-1	16	TGTGCCAGCAGTGCCCGACTAGCGGGGCTTGAAGATACGCAGTATTTT	CASSARLAGLEDTQYF
NA	NA	TRBJ1-4	TRBV4-2	13	TGTGCCAGCAGCCGAGGTATTAATGAAAAACTGTTTTTT	CASSRGINEKLFF
once	NA	TRBJ2-2	TRBV5-4	14	TGTGCCAGCAGCCCGGGACATCTCACCGGGGAGCTGTTTTTT	CASSPGHLTGELFF
NA	NA	TRBJ1-2	TRBV6-5	13	TGTGCCAGCAGCCCCGGGGGACGGGGTGGCTACACCTTC	CASSPGGRGGYTF
NA	NA	TRBJ2-4	TRBV29-1	13	TGCAGCGTTGAGGACACAGGCTGGAACATTCAGTACTTC	CSVEDTGWNIQYF
few	NA	TRBJ1-3	TRBV3-1/TRBV3-2	15	TGTGCCAGCAGCCAAGTGGGCAGCTCTGGAAACACCATATATTTT	CASSQVGSSGNTIYF
NA	TRBD1	TRBJ1-1	TRBV7-2	15	TGTGCCAGCAGCTTAGACAGGGGGCCCTTCACTGAAGCTTTCTTT	CASSLDRGPFTEAFF
NA	NA	TRBJ2-7	TRBV5-1	16	TGCGCCAGCAGCTTGACGACAGGTTCCCTCTCCTACGAGCAGTACTTC	CASSLTTGSLSYEQYF
NA	NA	TRBJ1-2	TRBV6-5	13	TGTGCCAGCAGTTACCGCAGGGAAGATGGCTACACCTTC	CASSYRREDGYTF
few	NA	TRBJ1-1	TRBV6-5	14	TGTGCCAGCAGCCCAGCGCGACTGAACACTGAAGCTTTCTTT	CASSPARLNTEAFF
NA	NA	TRBJ2-3	TRBV5-3	12	TGTGCCAGAAGCTTCAGGGTAGATACGCAGTATTTT	CARSFRVDTQYF
NA	NA	TRBJ1-5	TRBV2	12	TGTGCCAGCAGTGAGCAGGATCAGCCCCAGCATTTT	CASSEQDQPQHF
NA	TRBD1	TRBJ1-5	TRBV12-3/TRBV12-4	13	TGTGCCAGCAGCCAGACAGGGAGTCAGCCCCAGCATTTT	CASSQTGSQPQHF
NA	NA	TRBJ1-3	TRBV19	16	TGTGCCAGTAGTCCCCCAGGGGCGCCCTCTGGAAACACCATATATTTT	CASSPPGAPSGNTIYF
NA	TRBD1	TRBJ2-5	TRBV5-4	16	TGTGCCAGCAGCCAGACAGGGGATCGTAGTATGGAGACCCAGTACTTC	CASSQTGDRSMETQYF
NA	NA	TRBJ2-7	TRBV18	15	TGTGCCAGCTCACGTACAGGCTCGAGCTCCTACGAGCAGTACTTC	CASSRTGSSSYEQYF
NA	TRBD1	TRBJ2-7	TRBV10-3	12	TGTGCCATCAGGGACAGGCCCTACGAGCAGTACTTC	CAIRDRPYEQYF
NA	NA	TRBJ1-4	TRBV18	15	TGTGCCAGCTCACCACAGCAGGGTGGTAATGAAAAACTGTTTTTT	CASSPQQGGNEKLFF
NA	TRBD2	TRBJ2-1	TRBV7-9	18	TGTGCCAGCAGCCTCGGACTAGGTGAGGTACTAGTGTACAATGAGCAGTTCTTC	CASSLGLGEVLVYNEQFF
NA	TRBD1	TRBJ1-2	TRBV4-2	18	TGTGCCAGCAGCCAAGATGGGGGGACAGGGGAATCTAACTATGGCTACACCTTC	CASSQDGGTGESNYGYTF
NA	TRBD1	TRBJ1-2	TRBV18	15	TGTGCCAGCTCACCTTCGACAGGGGGCGAGAGAGGCTACACCTTC	CASSPSTGGERGYTF
NA	TRBD2	TRBJ2-3	TRBV18	16	TGTGCCAGCTCACCCCGCCGAGCGGGAGGGACGGACACGCAGTATTTT	CASSPRRAGGTDTQYF
NA	TRBD1	TRBJ1-6	TRBV19	14	TGTGCCAGTAGTAAGGACAGGGACAATTCACCCCTCCACTTT	CASSKDRDNSPLHF
NA	NA	TRBJ2-2	TRBV30	13	TGTGCCTGGAGTGTCGTCAACACCGGGGAGCTGTTTTTT	CAWSVVNTGELFF
NA	TRBD1	TRBJ1-3	TRBV18	18	TGTGCCAGCTCACTCCCCATGGGGACAGCTTTCTCTGGAAACACCATATATTTT	CASSLPMGTAFSGNTIYF
NA	NA	TRBJ1-6	TRBV9	14	TGTGCCAGCAGCGTGGGGGGTTCGGGCTCACCCCTCCACTTT	CASSVGGSGSPLHF